These 21 T cell receptor beta chains were sequenced from one sample in a study of T-cell reconstitution after alpha-beta-depleted transplantation in children. The TCRbeta library incorporated unique molecular identifiers. MiXCR was run by TCRdb on the PCR reads, yielding one entry per CDR3 protein. The table lists 670,000 or so distinct CDR3 sequences, about 12% of them singletons, with 0.75% to 0.85% in the top ten. Sequenced here: PBMCs, sampled before TCRalphabeta/CD19-depleted stem cell transplant. The source of these receptors is a girl aged 2 to 9 with congenital amegakaryocytic thrombocytopenia, due to receive a stem cell transplant.

The V call is TRBV7-2, the J call TRBJ2-5; 11 nucleotides line up with TRBD2. The CDR3 has 14 residues. The trim removed 4 bases at V and 4 bases at J, leaving 2 bases unmatched. The germline V gene encodes CDR1 SGHTA and CDR2 FQGNSA. The DNA of the CDR3 is TGTGCCAGCAGCTCACTAGCGGGAGTAGAGACCCAGTACTTC. Translated, it gives CASSSLAGVETQYF.

This clonotype was recorded many times. The gene calls are TRBV12-3 or TRBV12-4 and TRBJ2-7; D call uncertain. This CDR3 is 15 amino acids long. Trimming removed 3 bases from V and 2 bases from J, with 14 bases in between. The CDR3: CASSFLGLSTYEQYF. DNA for the CDR3: TGTGCCAGCAGTTTCCTTGGGTTATCAACCTACGAGCAGTACTTC.

The chain links TRBV7-8 to TRBJ2-1; D gene unclear. The CDR3 spans 16 residues. The germline V gene has CDR1 SGHVS and CDR2 FQNEAQ. V lost 7 bases and J 8 bases, leaving 24 bases between the germline ends. CDR3 DNA: TGTGCCAGCACCGATTGGACGTTCCATCACGGCGATGAGCAGTTCTTC. Translation: CASTDWTFHHGDEQFF.

The chain has TRBV7-9 and TRBJ1-4, with D possibly being TRBD1 (5 bases). This CDR3 region has 15 residues. Germline lookup yields CDR1 SEHNR and CDR2 FQNEAQ (reference sequence). V lost 6 bases to trimming and J lost 6 bases, with 17 bases between them. For the CDR3, the DNA is TGTGCCAGCAGACCTACAGGTCGCCCCGATGAAAAACTGTTTTTT. This codes for CASRPTGRPDEKLFF.

This clonotype was counted ten times or more. V and J are TRBV3-1 and TRBJ2-7, with 7 bases fitting TRBD2. J was trimmed by 3 bases and V by 0 bases; bases with no gene match: 8. Germline loops: CDR1 LGHDT, CDR2 YNNKEL (reference sequence). The CDR3 has 16 residues. The CDR3 protein is CASSQEGWTRNYEQYF. CDR3 DNA: TGTGCCAGCAGCCAAGAAGGTTGGACTAGGAACTACGAGCAGTACTTC.

This clonotype was recorded many times. The gene calls are TRBV6-5 and TRBJ1-3; D unclear. This CDR3 is built from 15 residues. V dropped 0 bases and J dropped 0 bases, with 6 bases sitting between them. The germline V gene encodes CDR1 MNHEY and CDR2 SVGAGI. CDR3: CASSYSPNSGNTIYF. Here the CDR3 DNA reads TGTGCCAGCAGTTACTCACCTAACTCTGGAAACACCATATATTTT.

This sequence joins TRBV29-1 and TRBJ2-1; the D gene is possibly TRBD1 (5 bases). V was cut by 4 bases and J by 8 bases, with 15 bases left in between. This CDR3 region has 13 residues. Germline lookup yields CDR1 SQVTM and CDR2 ANQGSEA. The DNA for the CDR3 is TGCAGCGTTGGCCCCGCGTGGGGCCATGAGCAGTTCTTC. Encoded protein: CSVGPAWGHEQFF.

This clonotype has just a few counts. V is TRBV7-9 and J is TRBJ2-7, with D perhaps being TRBD1 or TRBD2 (6 bases each). Germline CDR1 reads SEHNR; CDR2 reads FQNEAQ (reference sequence). CDR3 length: 14 residues. V was trimmed by 1 base and J by 4 bases, leaving 11 bases between them. In DNA form, the CDR3 reads TGTGCCAGCAGCTTAGGGGGGGCGCGGTACGAGCAGTACTTC. It translates to CASSLGGARYEQYF.

On this clonotype: Just one base apart from a much larger clone, this may be a read error. The chain carries TRBV7-8 and TRBJ1-4, with 9 bases lining up with TRBD1. Germline CDR1 and CDR2: SGHVS and FQNEAQ. The length of the CDR3 is 15 residues. This chain's CDR3 is CASSLTGGVDETLFF. CDR3 DNA: TGTGCCAGCAGCTTAACAGGGGGCGTGGATGAAACACTGTTTTTT.

In this sample, this clonotype turned up many times. This chain joins TRBV7-9 and TRBJ2-1; no clear D gene. Looked up from germline, CDR1 is SEHNR and CDR2 is FQNEAQ (reference sequence). CDR3 length equals 13 residues. Trimming stripped 5 bases from V and 3 bases from J, with 8 bases between. CDR3 sequence: CASSHLRYNEQFF. DNA of the CDR3: TGTGCCAGCAGCCACCTCCGCTACAATGAGCAGTTCTTC.

This clonotype appeared many times. The V and J genes are TRBV5-1 and TRBJ2-3; TRBD2 agrees at 9 bases. The CDR3 totals 17 residues. The germline V gene encodes CDR1 SGHRS and CDR2 YFSETQ. J lost 4 bases, V lost 1 base, and 10 bases had no gene match. CDR3 nucleotide sequence: TGCGCCAGCAGCTTGTCGGTAGCTAGCGGGATTGCAGATACGCAGTATTTT. It translates to CASSLSVASGIADTQYF.

This clonotype was recorded many times. The chain combines TRBV25-1 with TRBJ1-4; a weak D match, TRBD1 (5 bases). V was cut by 7 bases and J by 13 bases, with 19 bases left in between. The CDR3 is made up of 13 amino acids. Germline assignment: CDR1 MGHDK and CDR2 SYGVNS. The CDR3 DNA reads TGTGCCAGCAATCGCAGGGATGGTGGGAGACTGTTTTTT. This translates into CASNRRDGGRLFF.

This sequence joins TRBV7-8 and TRBJ2-3; D possibly corresponds to TRBD2 (6 bases). CDR1 SGHVS and CDR2 FQNEAQ come from the germline V gene. The CDR3 is made up of 13 amino acids. V dropped 5 bases and J dropped 8 bases, with 14 bases sitting between them. In DNA, the CDR3 is TGTGCCAGCAGCCTAATGGGGACTGCTACGCAGTATTTT. It yields the protein CASSLMGTATQYF.

Many counts were recorded for this clonotype. The CDR3 coding sequence is TGCAGCGTTGTCGACAGGGAGGATGAGCAGTTCTTC. As protein: CSVVDREDEQFF. The rearrangement uses TRBV29-1 and TRBJ2-1, with a weak D call TRBD1 (7 bases). Trimming pared 4 bases from V and 8 bases from J, leaving 12 bases between. This CDR3 has 12 residues. CDR1 is SQVTM and CDR2 is ANQGSEA in the germline V gene.

The CDR3 coding sequence is TGTGCCAGCAGTCGCGGGAAGAAGTACAATGAGCAGTTCTTC. Its translation: CASSRGKKYNEQFF. The chain couples TRBV12-3 or TRBV12-4 to TRBJ2-1, with a weak D call TRBD2 (6 bases). The CDR3 has 14 amino acids. Trimming left V 5 bases short and J 4 bases short, with 12 bases between.

The table lists this clonotype with many counts. CDR3 loop: CASSEEDLAGGLKDTQYF. CDR3 DNA sequence: TGCGCCAGCAGTGAGGAGGATCTAGCGGGAGGGCTTAAAGATACGCAGTATTTT. This chain joins TRBV10-2 and TRBJ2-3, with TRBD2 matching 12 bases. The CDR3 is 18 residues long. Trimming cost V 2 bases and J 5 bases; bases outside gene matches: 11. CDR1 is WSHSY, CDR2 SAAADI, per germline.

The rearrangement joins TRBV7-6 to TRBJ1-5; 7 nucleotides match TRBD1. Germline V gene sequence: CDR1 SGHVS, CDR2 FNYEAQ. The CDR3 runs to 15 residues. The J segment lost 3 bases and the V segment lost 2 bases, leaving 4 bases of the junction unmatched. CDR3 sequence: CASSLFTGANQPQHF. CDR3 DNA sequence: TGTGCCAGCAGCTTATTTACAGGGGCCAATCAGCCCCAGCATTTT.

This clonotype was observed at least ten times. This chain links TRBV12-3 or TRBV12-4 with TRBJ2-1; D is perhaps TRBD2 (6 bases). V shed 2 bases and J shed 2 bases, with 10 bases lying between them. This CDR3 is 15 amino acids long. CDR3 coding DNA: TGTGCCAGCAGTTTATTAGCGGACGCCTACAATGAGCAGTTCTTC. Residues: CASSLLADAYNEQFF.

This clonotype was recorded at least ten times. The V call is TRBV6-5, the J call TRBJ2-2, with 9 bases that match TRBD2. The length of the CDR3 is 16 residues. CDR1 is MNHEY, CDR2 SVGAGI, per germline. V lost 0 bases to trimming and J lost 6 bases; unmatched junction nucleotides: 5. CDR3 DNA: TGTGCCAGCAGTTACTCAGGACTAGCGAGTCCCGGGGAGCTGTTTTTT. Encoded protein: CASSYSGLASPGELFF.

This clonotype was seen a handful of times. The chain combines TRBV5-1 with TRBJ2-7, with D hard to call. Germline V CDR1 and CDR2: SGHRS, YFSETQ. V lost 5 bases and J lost 3, with 15 bases in between. The CDR3 has 14 residues. The DNA of the CDR3 is TGCGCCAGCAGTTACCCGTCGGAGCTCTACGAGCAGTACTTC. Amino acids: CASSYPSELYEQYF.

This clonotype was detected ten times or more. J is TRBJ2-1 and V is TRBV20-1; 8 bases fit TRBD1. Germline V gene sequence: CDR1 DFQATT, CDR2 SNEGSKA (reference sequence). Unmatched junction bases numbered 12, after V lost 7 bases and J lost 4 bases. The CDR3 runs to 15 residues. CDR3: CSVPSDRASYNEQFF. The CDR3 nucleotides read TGCAGTGTCCCATCGGACAGGGCCTCTTACAATGAGCAGTTCTTC.